Reported below is one T cell receptor beta chain. Relapse after autologous stem cell transplantation occurred in every patient, and brentuximab vedotin exposure varied. Magnetic depletion of unwanted cells isolated CD4+ T cells from thawed PBMCs. This CDR3 comprises 13 residues. V was pared by 6 bases and J by 0 bases, with 1 base of the junction left unmatched. The germline V gene has CDR1 MGHDK and CDR2 SYGVNS. This sample was included in a study of PD-1 blockade in classical Hodgkin lymphoma. The assay was immunoSEQ multiplex PCR, and TCRdb's table has in-frame clones only and misses some. The sample lists about 35,000 clones, about 93% occurring once.

This rearrangement joins TRBV25-1 to TRBJ2-5; 7 bases match TRBD1. The sequence was obtained from a human donor with classical Hodgkin lymphoma. Here the sequenced sample was CD4+ T cells from blood, taken at baseline. The CDR3 protein is CASRGTDQETQYF. CDR3 in DNA: TGTGCCAGCAGGGGGACAGACCAAGAGACCCAGTACTTC. The complete variable domain, with remaining parts taken from reference TRBV25-1 and TRBJ2-5, reads EADIYQTPRYLVIGTGKKITLECSQTMGHDKMYWYQQDPGMELHLIHYSYGVNSTEKGDLSSESTVSRIRTEHFPLTLESARPSHTSQYLCASRGTDQETQYFGPGTRLLVL.